What follows are 27 T cell receptor beta chains derived from one specimen sequenced in a study of CD8 T cells in Susac syndrome. Random hexamers served to reverse transcribe roughly 0.45 to 1 ug RNA. TCRdb passed the immunoSEQ multiplex PCR reads through MiXCR, listing each CDR3 protein once. The sample consists of about 170,000 distinct CDR3 sequences, 90% to 96% of them appearing once. What was sequenced was CD4+ T cells from PBMCs. These receptors were collected from a human donor with Susac syndrome.

The chain carries TRBV25-1 and TRBJ2-7; D unresolved. Trimming took 5 bases from V and 2 from J, leaving 10 bases between them. Per germline, CDR1 MGHDK and CDR2 SYGVNS. The length of the CDR3 is 13 residues. The CDR3 nucleotides read TGTGCCAGCAGTAAGACTGGTACCTACGAGCAGTACTTC. Translated: CASSKTGTYEQYF.

The chain has TRBV27 and TRBJ1-2; 9 bases fit TRBD1. J lost 9 bases, V lost 5 bases, and 10 bases had no gene match. Germline V gene data show CDR1 as MNHEY and CDR2 as SMNVEV (reference sequence). This CDR3 contains 14 residues. CDR3 sequence: CASSPGTGWGSYTF. The CDR3 coding sequence is TGTGCCAGCAGTCCCGGGACAGGGTGGGGGAGCTACACCTTC.

This clonotype was recorded once. This chain uses TRBV3-1 with TRBJ1-1; 11 bases map to TRBD1. The J segment lost 4 bases and the V segment lost 4 bases, leaving 8 bases of the junction unmatched. Germline CDR1 reads LGHDT; CDR2 reads YNNKEL (reference sequence). The CDR3 runs 16 residues. CDR3 residues: CASSPTGTGGFTEAFF. CDR3 nucleotide sequence: TGTGCCAGCAGCCCAACCGGGACAGGGGGATTCACTGAAGCTTTCTTT.

This sequence joins TRBV5-6 and TRBJ2-7, with D uncertain. The CDR3 runs to 14 residues. V was shortened by 5 bases and J by 6 bases, with 18 bases between the two germline ends. Germline loops: CDR1 SGHDT, CDR2 YYEEEE. The CDR3 sequence: CASRRGRDTSEQYV. CDR3 nucleotides: TGTGCCAGCAGACGAGGCAGAGACACCTCCGAGCAGTACGTC.

This clonotype has just one count. The gene calls are TRBV4-3 and TRBJ1-1; TRBD1 agrees at 8 bases. The CDR3 extends over 15 amino acids. V lost 4 bases, J lost 1 base, and 5 bases stayed unmatched. Per germline, CDR1 LGHNA and CDR2 YSLEER. In nucleotides, the CDR3 is TGCGCCAGCAGCCCGGGAGGGACAGGGAACACTGAAGCTTTCTTT. Protein product: CASSPGGTGNTEAFF.

This clonotype was seen just once. The chain employs TRBV7-2 and TRBJ2-5, with TRBD2 identical over 8 bases. This CDR3 region has 14 residues. Looked up from germline, CDR1 is SGHTA and CDR2 is FQGNSA. The junction had 8 bases not matched to a gene; V was cut back by 5 bases and J by 6 bases. The CDR3: CASSPSGSGKTQYF. The CDR3 coding sequence is TGTGCCAGCAGCCCCTCGGGTAGCGGGAAGACCCAGTACTTC. The variable domain in full, with the rest retrieved from reference TRBV7-2 and TRBJ2-5, is GAGVSQSPSNKVTEKGKDVELRCDPISGHTALYWYRQSLGQGLEFLIYFQGNSAPDKSGLPSDRFSAERTGGSVSTLTIQRTQQEDSAVYLCASSPSGSGKTQYFGPGTRLLVL.

The rearrangement links TRBV29-1 to TRBJ1-3; D is perhaps TRBD1 (5 bases). CDR3 length equals 15 residues. The germline CDR1 and CDR2 sequences are SQVTM and ANQGSEA. V lost 2 bases and J lost 4, with 15 bases in between. The CDR3 DNA sequence: TGCAGCGTTGAACCCATGGAGGGGCTGGGAAACACCATATATTTT. Residues: CSVEPMEGLGNTIYF.

The chain uses TRBV28 and TRBJ2-1, with D uncertain. This CDR3 has 9 residues. Germline V gives CDR1 MDHEN, CDR2 SYDVKM. The V and J ends lost 9 bases and 14 bases respectively, with 11 bases between them. CDR3 in DNA: TGTGCCAGGGACCGCCAGAAGTTCTTC. This gives the protein CARDRQKFF.

This chain links TRBV20-1 with TRBJ2-1, with D uncertain. V was clipped by 6 bases and J by 9 bases, with 15 bases between them. Germline assignment: CDR1 DFQATT and CDR2 SNEGSKA (reference sequence). The CDR3 runs to 12 residues. The CDR3 spells CSAPHYSTEQFF. The DNA of the CDR3 is TGCAGTGCGCCCCACTATAGCACTGAGCAGTTCTTC.

CDR3 sequence (DNA): TGTGCCAGCAGCTTGGACGGAACAGGGGGGTCAGTATACAATGAGCAGTTCTTC. Its protein product is CASSLDGTGGSVYNEQFF. The V and J genes are TRBV5-4 and TRBJ2-1; 8 positions match TRBD1. The J segment lost 4 bases and the V segment lost 0 bases, leaving 12 bases of the junction unmatched. This CDR3 contains 18 residues. Germline CDR1 is SGHNT and CDR2 is YYREEE (reference sequence).

This rearrangement joins TRBV7-2 to TRBJ2-3; D tentatively reads TRBD1 or TRBD2 (5 bases each). The CDR3 covers 14 residues. The germline V and J ends were trimmed by 1 base and 2 bases, with 7 bases remaining between them. CDR1 and CDR2 (germline): SGHTA, FQGNSA. Here the CDR3 reads CASSLGDDTDTQYF. The CDR3 coding sequence is TGTGCCAGCAGCTTAGGGGACGACACAGATACGCAGTATTTT. Together with reference TRBV7-2 and TRBJ2-3, the CDR3 gives the full variable domain: GAGVSQSPSNKVTEKGKDVELRCDPISGHTALYWYRQSLGQGLEFLIYFQGNSAPDKSGLPSDRFSAERTGGSVSTLTIQRTQQEDSAVYLCASSLGDDTDTQYFGPGTRLTVL.

The chain uses TRBV6-2 or TRBV6-3 and TRBJ2-3; the D gene is possibly TRBD2 (6 bases). Germline CDR1 is MNHEY and CDR2 is SVGEGT. The CDR3 sequence is 15 residues long. The germline V and J ends were trimmed by 2 bases and 1 base, with 10 bases remaining between them. The CDR3 sequence: CASSYERVGTDTQYF. CDR3 nucleotide sequence: TGTGCCAGCAGTTACGAGCGGGTAGGCACAGATACGCAGTATTTT.

V is TRBV30 and J is TRBJ2-3, with TRBD2 identical over 9 bases. The CDR3 sequence is 13 residues long. CDR1 is GTSNPN, CDR2 SVGIG, per germline (reference sequence). The V segment lost 4 bases and the J segment 5 bases; nucleotides outside the gene matches: 4. The CDR3 loop is CAWTSGTEDTQYF. The DNA of the CDR3 is TGTGCCTGGACTAGCGGGACGGAAGATACGCAGTATTTT.

The chain carries TRBV2 and TRBJ1-1, with 7 bases fitting TRBD1. The CDR3 is 14 amino acids. V lost 3 bases and J lost 0; bases outside the gene matches: 1. Germline-derived CDR1 and CDR2 are SNHLY and FYNNEI. The CDR3 protein is CASSDQGVNTEAFF. As DNA, the CDR3 is TGTGCCAGCAGTGACCAGGGGGTGAACACTGAAGCTTTCTTT.

The J gene is TRBJ1-2, the V gene TRBV28; D is perhaps TRBD1 (6 bases). This CDR3 has 13 residues. Germline CDR1 and CDR2: MDHEN and SYDVKM. V was pared by 5 bases and J by 8 bases, with 15 bases between. The CDR3 loop reads CASSPPGAGGYTF. The CDR3 region has the DNA TGTGCCAGCAGTCCCCCGGGGGCGGGGGGCTACACCTTC.

V and J are TRBV4-3 and TRBJ1-2; the D gene is possibly TRBD1 (5 bases). Trimming pared 0 bases from V and 2 bases from J, leaving 13 bases between. The CDR3 runs to 16 residues. Germline V gene sequence: CDR1 LGHNA, CDR2 YSLEER. The CDR3 DNA reads TGCGCCAGCAGCCAAGAAGGGCCCGGGACGAACTATGGCTACACCTTC. Amino acid sequence: CASSQEGPGTNYGYTF.

The rearrangement joins TRBV5-1 to TRBJ2-5; D might be TRBD1 (5 bases). Per the germline V gene, CDR1 is SGHRS and CDR2 is YFSETQ. Trimming removed 1 base from V and 4 bases from J, with 17 bases in between. The CDR3 totals 16 residues. The CDR3 loop is CASSLLGQPTRETQYF. The DNA for the CDR3 is TGCGCCAGCAGCTTGTTGGGGCAGCCTACCAGAGAGACCCAGTACTTC.

This clonotype was seen only a few times. This chain joins TRBV7-8 and TRBJ2-5; D is undetermined. This CDR3 contains 14 residues. Germline CDR1 reads SGHVS; CDR2 reads FQNEAQ. Trimming stripped 1 base from V and 1 base from J, with 7 bases between. As DNA, the CDR3 is TGTGCCAGCAGCTTAGGCACGGTCCAAGAGACCCAGTACTTC. Translation: CASSLGTVQETQYF. Together with reference TRBV7-8 and TRBJ2-5, the CDR3 gives the full variable domain: GAGVSQSPRYKVAKRGQDVALRCDPISGHVSLFWYQQALGQGPEFLTYFQNEAQLDKSGLPSDRFFAERPEGSVSTLKIQRTQQEDSAVYLCASSLGTVQETQYFGPGTRLLVL.

This rearrangement joins TRBV20-1 to TRBJ1-2, with a weak D call TRBD1 (6 bases). The CDR3 runs 11 residues. Germline CDR1 DFQATT, CDR2 SNEGSKA (reference sequence). The V end lost 5 bases, the J end lost 6 bases, and 10 bases lay between the germline ends. This chain's CDR3 is CSAQRGNGYTF. The CDR3 DNA reads as TGCAGTGCTCAAAGGGGGAATGGCTACACCTTC.

The chain joins TRBV7-9 to TRBJ2-3, with D unresolved. V shed 7 bases and J shed 2 bases, with 10 bases lying between them. The CDR3 consists of 13 residues. Germline V gene lookup returns CDR1 SEHNR and CDR2 FQNEAQ (reference sequence). The CDR3 sequence: CASTPAVTDTQYF. CDR3 nucleotide sequence: TGTGCCAGCACCCCGGCAGTCACAGATACGCAGTATTTT.

The chain combines TRBV5-1 with TRBJ2-3; TRBD1 matches at 7 bases. Germline V lookup: CDR1 SGHRS, CDR2 YFSETQ. This CDR3 is 11 amino acids long. With 6 bases clipped from V and 9 bases from J, the junction kept 4 bases outside the gene matches. The CDR3 here is CASKGAGTQYF. As DNA, the CDR3 is TGCGCCAGCAAGGGGGCCGGAACGCAGTATTTT.

The rearrangement uses TRBV7-2 and TRBJ2-6, with no clear D. Trimming removed 6 bases from V and 2 bases from J, with 11 bases in between. This CDR3 is 15 amino acids long. CDR1 is SGHTA and CDR2 is FQGNSA in the germline V gene. For the CDR3, the DNA is TGTGCCAGCAGTACTCTACATACTGGGGCCAACGTCCTGACTTTC. As protein: CASSTLHTGANVLTF.

The V and J genes are TRBV4-3 and TRBJ2-1; no clear D gene. The CDR3 runs to 12 residues. CDR1 and CDR2 (germline): LGHNA, YSLEER. V dropped 0 bases and J dropped 10 bases, with 7 bases sitting between them. CDR3 in amino acids: CASSQDMVEQFF. CDR3 bases: TGCGCCAGCAGCCAAGATATGGTCGAGCAGTTCTTC.

The V call is TRBV12-3 or TRBV12-4, the J call TRBJ2-7; a possible D gene is TRBD2 (5 bases). The CDR3 has 14 residues. Trimming removed 1 base at V and 5 bases at J, with 12 bases between. The CDR3 sequence is CASSLDTRLNEQYF. For the CDR3, the DNA is TGTGCCAGCAGTTTAGACACTAGGTTAAACGAGCAGTACTTC.

This rearrangement joins TRBV5-4 to TRBJ2-3, with 11 positions matching TRBD1. This CDR3 comprises 16 residues. V shed 4 bases and J 2 bases; nucleotides not matched to a gene: 6. CDR1 is SGHNT and CDR2 is YYREEE in the germline V gene (reference sequence). This chain's CDR3 is CASSVGQGANTDTQYF. The CDR3 region has the DNA TGTGCCAGCAGCGTAGGACAGGGGGCAAACACAGATACGCAGTATTTT.

The chain links TRBV9 to TRBJ2-1; 11 bases agree with TRBD1. The germline CDR1 and CDR2 sequences are SGDLS and YYNGEE. With V trimmed by 4 bases and J by 10 bases, 13 bases remained unmatched. CDR3 length equals 16 residues. CDR3 sequence: CASSPQDRGLTGEQFF. CDR3 DNA: TGTGCCAGCAGCCCCCAGGACAGGGGGCTCACAGGAGAGCAGTTCTTC. Supplemented by reference TRBV9 and TRBJ2-1, the full variable domain reads DSGVTQTPKHLITATGQRVTLRCSPRSGDLSVYWYQQSLDQGLQFLIQYYNGEERAKGNILERFSAQQFPDLHSELNLSSLELGDSALYFCASSPQDRGLTGEQFFGPGTRLTVL.

In its sample, this clonotype was seen once. A read error may account for a junction end that differs from germline. The rearrangement uses TRBV7-7 and TRBJ2-3; the match to TRBD1 covers 9 bases. CDR1 is SSHAT, CDR2 FNYEAQ, per germline (reference sequence). The CDR3 spans 16 residues. This chain's CDR3 is CASSSGQGLGTDTQYF. CDR3 nucleotide sequence: TGTGCTAGCAGCTCAGGACAGGGGTTGGGCACAGATACGCAGTATTTT.